This TCR beta chain is drawn from a study of blood T cell repertoires in COVID-19. Background on the study: Researchers got acute and convalescent COVID-19 samples from the United States, Italy and Spain.

The data were produced by immunoSEQ multiplex PCR, yet TCRdb's version contains in-frame clones alone and is incomplete. The repertoire consists of over 110,000 clones, with approximately 89% occurring once and the leading ten covering roughly 1.6%. This clonotype was sampled from a woman between 45 and 65 years old with acute or convalescent COVID-19. Specimen: peripheral blood.

The CDR3 region is CASSITGGEAYEQYF. Written as DNA, the CDR3 is TGTGCCAGCAGCATCACAGGGGGCGAGGCCTACGAGCAGTACTTC. The chain recombines TRBV7-6 with TRBJ2-7, with 9 bases aligning to TRBD1. Germline V gene lookup returns CDR1 SGHVS and CDR2 FNYEAQ. V was pared by 5 bases and J by 2 bases, with 7 bases of the junction left unmatched. The CDR3 contains 15 residues.